This passage covers 7 T cell receptor beta chains from one sample sequenced in a study of CD8+CD57+ T cells in acquired aplastic anemia. Genomic DNA served as template for TCR beta VDJ and CDR3 profiling. TCRdb re-called the reads through MiXCR, storing one row per CDR3 protein. The sample shows fewer than 250,000 distinct CDR3 sequences, 45% to 50% of them seen only once. In patients chosen for sequencing, flow cytometry had shown CD8+CD57+ cell expansion. Material for sequencing was sorted CD4+, CD8+, or CD8+CD57+ T cells (not recorded which) from PBMCs. The source is a human donor with aplastic anemia.

Comment on this clonotype: At one end, the junction sequence differs from germline, possibly due to a read error. This CDR3 reads CASSYAGGEQYF. Here the CDR3 DNA reads TGTGCCAGCAGTTACGCAGGGGGGGAGCAGTACTTC. The chain links TRBV10-3 to TRBJ2-7, with D perhaps matching TRBD1 (7 bases). Germline values: CDR1 ENHRY, CDR2 SYGVKD. The CDR3 has 12 residues.

This clonotype was found a few times. The gene calls are TRBV10-1 and TRBJ2-5; TRBD1 matches at 12 bases. V lost 5 bases, J lost 5 bases, and 6 bases stayed unmatched. This CDR3 comprises 15 residues. Germline values: CDR1 WNHNN, CDR2 SYGVQD (reference sequence). CDR3 sequence: CASSPGQGAQETQYF. The CDR3 DNA sequence: TGCGCCAGCAGTCCGGGACAGGGGGCCCAGGAGACCCAGTACTTC.

This clonotype was counted a few times. The CDR3 sequence: CASALRGPLHF. The CDR3 DNA reads as TGTGCCAGCGCCTTGCGGGGTCCCCTCCACTTT. The chain carries TRBV12-3 or TRBV12-4 and TRBJ1-6; no definite D call. V was cut by 8 bases and J by 13 bases, with 12 bases left in between. The CDR3 length is 11 residues.

This clonotype has just a few counts. A much bigger clone sits one base away, suggesting this may be a read error. The final CDR3 position lacks the conserved phenylalanine or tryptophan, pointing to a likely read error. The chain employs TRBV7-9 and TRBJ2-5; D is undetermined. The V gene's germline CDR1 is SEHNR and CDR2 FQNEAQ (reference sequence). Trimming pared 3 bases from V and 5 bases from J, leaving 13 bases between. The CDR3 length is 14 residues. The CDR3 DNA reads as TGTGCCAGCAGCTTCGCGCAGGTTCGGGAGACCCAGTACCTC. It encodes CASSFAQVRETQYL.

The genes are TRBV20-1 and TRBJ2-1, with D perhaps matching TRBD1 (5 bases). This CDR3 is 11 amino acids long. V gave up 3 bases and J gave up 6 bases, with 6 bases separating them. CDR1 is DFQATT and CDR2 is SNEGSKA in the germline V gene (reference sequence). CDR3 protein: CSASRVNEQFF. For the CDR3, the DNA is TGCAGTGCTAGCAGGGTCAATGAGCAGTTCTTC.

This clonotype was seen repeatedly, ten times or more. The genes are TRBV7-3 and TRBJ2-5; D possibly corresponds to TRBD2 (6 bases). V lost 4 bases to trimming and J lost 5 bases, with 11 bases between them. The germline V gene has CDR1 SGHTA and CDR2 FQGTGA. This CDR3 spans 13 amino acids. CDR3 DNA: TGTGCCAGCAGCTCCGGGGGATCGGAGACCCAGTACTTC. The encoded protein is CASSSGGSETQYF.

This chain joins TRBV5-1 and TRBJ2-7; D assignment may be TRBD1 or TRBD2 (6 bases each). The CDR3 consists of 18 residues. V dropped 1 base and J dropped 2 bases, with 22 bases sitting between them. Germline CDR1 reads SGHRS; CDR2 reads YFSETQ. The CDR3 sequence is CASSLLSGGASLPYEQYF. The CDR3 nucleotides read TGCGCCAGCAGCTTGTTATCCGGGGGCGCTTCCCTCCCCTACGAGCAGTACTTC.